This T cell receptor beta chain was found in a study of T cell clonality in common variable immunodeficiency. Study results and limitations: Reportedly, TCR beta sequences from common variable immunodeficiency showed fewer deletions and N-nucleotide insertions.

Points on this clone: Its antigen is undetermined. The sequenced fragment ends 3 residues before the CDR3 boundary, so the rest is inferred from the germline J gene.

Clones were read by immunoSEQ multiplex PCR, and TCRdb kept only the in-frame ones, dropping some. The record shows about 28,000 clones for this sample, with no singletons present. The CDR3 covers 19 residues. Germline V gives CDR1 LNHDA, CDR2 SQIVND (reference sequence). The V and J ends lost 4 bases and 4 bases, in that order; junction bases with no gene match: 16. V usage is TRBV19 and J usage is TRBJ2-2; 9 bases fit TRBD2. The receptor's source is a human donor with common variable immunodeficiency. Sequenced input: peripheral blood mononuclear cells. This chain's CDR3 is CASSTTRNSGSRVTGELFF. Incomplete CDR3 DNA: TGTGCCAGTAGTACAACTCGAAATAGCGGGAGTAGGGTCACCGGGGAG. The full variable domain, rest sourced from reference TRBV19 and TRBJ2-2, is DGGITQSPKYLFRKEGQNVTLSCEQNLNHDAMYWYRQDPGQGLRLIYYSQIVNDFQKGDIAEGYSVSREKKESFPLTVTSAQKNPTAFYLCASSTTRNSGSRVTGELFFGEGSRLTVL.